This T cell receptor (beta chain) is from a study of T-cell memory formation after mild COVID-19. Study at large: Largely donor-specific sequence clusters came from a couple of donors. Findings of the study overall: Some clones that responded were present in memory (sampled pre-infection), which suggests cross-reactive memory joined. Contracting CD8+ clones were enriched in EMRA, CD4+ mainly in CM and EM.

TCRdb used MiXCR to reprocess the 5' RACE reads, holding one entry per CDR3 protein. The repertoire has hundreds of thousands of distinct CDR3 sequences, roughly 17% of them found once; the top ten carry around 12%. This clonotype has just a few counts. What it recognizes is unknown. CDR1 LNHDA and CDR2 SQIVND come from the germline V gene (reference sequence). The CDR3 is 16 residues long. V was shortened by 5 bases and J by 4 bases, with 21 bases between the two germline ends. This sequence was found in an adult woman who had mild COVID-19 (a few samples of this study predate the infection). Cell type and time point are not known. The rearrangement links TRBV19 to TRBJ2-7; D might be TRBD2 (6 bases). What was sequenced was PBMCs or a T cell subset sorted from them (not recorded which). For the CDR3, the DNA is TGTGCCAGTAGTCACGGGACTCTCCTTTCTCCGTACGAGCAGTACTTC. Amino acids: CASSHGTLLSPYEQYF.